This TCR beta chain derives from a study of blood T cell repertoires in COVID-19. Study context: The United States, Italy and Spain supplied acute and convalescent COVID-19 samples. T cells, B-cell-depleted T cells, or PBMCs supplied cDNA or gDNA.

This CDR3 region has 16 residues. The V gene end was trimmed by 0 bases and the J gene end by 5 bases; junction bases not matched to a gene: 10. Germline CDR1 and CDR2: SGHAT and FQNNGV. This clone was seen a few times. In the authors' workflow: Amplification of reference gene primers provided the estimated nucleated cell counts. TCRdb keeps only in-frame clones here, not all; method: immunoSEQ multiplex PCR. That table gives V, J and clone size, and the DNA gave D and trimming. The sample records 150,000 to 200,000 clones, around 77% being singletons. V is TRBV11-2 and J is TRBJ2-7, with TRBD1 matching 7 bases. This receptor was taken from a man in his sixties or seventies with acute or convalescent COVID-19. Sequenced input: peripheral blood. Here the CDR3 DNA reads TGTGCCAGCAGCTTAGAAACCGAGGGGGCTCAAAACGAGCAGTACTTC. Residues: CASSLETEGAQNEQYF.